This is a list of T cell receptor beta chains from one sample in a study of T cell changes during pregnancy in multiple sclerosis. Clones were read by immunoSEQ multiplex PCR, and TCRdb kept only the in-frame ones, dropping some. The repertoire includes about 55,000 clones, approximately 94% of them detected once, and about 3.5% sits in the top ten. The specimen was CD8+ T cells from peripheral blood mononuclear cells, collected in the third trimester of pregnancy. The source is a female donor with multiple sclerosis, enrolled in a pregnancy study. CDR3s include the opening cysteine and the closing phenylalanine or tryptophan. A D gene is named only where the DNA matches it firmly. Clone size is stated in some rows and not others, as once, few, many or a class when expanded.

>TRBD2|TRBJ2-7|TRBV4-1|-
CASSLSGSSYEQYF
TGCGCCAGCAGCCTGAGCGGGAGCTCCTACGAGCAGTACTTC
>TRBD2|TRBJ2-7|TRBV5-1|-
CASSHTSGISYEQYF
TGCGCCAGCAGCCACACTAGCGGGATTTCCTACGAGCAGTACTTC
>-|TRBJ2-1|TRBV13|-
CASSLGSGPRGDEQFF
TGTGCCAGCAGCTTAGGGAGCGGGCCACGGGGCGATGAGCAGTTCTTC
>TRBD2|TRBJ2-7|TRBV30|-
CAWDGGTYEQYF
TGTGCCTGGGACGGGGGGACCTACGAGCAGTACTTC
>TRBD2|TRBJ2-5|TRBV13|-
CASSLATGAGGETQYF
TGTGCCAGCAGCTTAGCAACGGGCGCGGGGGGGGAGACCCAGTACTTC
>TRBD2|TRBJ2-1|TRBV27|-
CASSETSGGWDEQFF
TGTGCCAGCAGCGAAACTAGCGGGGGGTGGGATGAGCAGTTCTTC
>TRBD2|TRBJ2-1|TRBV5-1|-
CASSLATVVAGSPKGINEQFF
TGCGCCAGCAGCTTGGCGACCGTGGTAGCGGGATCCCCAAAGGGCATCAATGAGCAGTTCTTC
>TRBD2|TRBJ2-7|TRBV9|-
CASRRDLAGEQYF
TGTGCCAGCAGGAGGGATTTAGCGGGTGAGCAGTACTTC
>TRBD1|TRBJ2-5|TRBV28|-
CASSFRDRGQETQYF
TGTGCCAGCAGTTTTAGAGACAGGGGCCAAGAGACCCAGTACTTC
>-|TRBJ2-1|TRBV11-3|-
CASSPLGAPRDEQFF
TGTGCCAGCAGCCCCTTGGGAGCCCCCCGTGATGAGCAGTTCTTC
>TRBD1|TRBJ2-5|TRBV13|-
CASSLGQGETQYF
TGTGCCAGCAGCCTGGGACAGGGAGAGACCCAGTACTTC
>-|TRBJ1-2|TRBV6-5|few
CASRLGQQYGYTF
TGTGCCAGCAGACTAGGACAGCAGTATGGCTACACCTTC
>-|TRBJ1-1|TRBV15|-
CATSRERGGNTEAFF
TGTGCCACCAGCAGAGAAAGGGGAGGGAACACTGAAGCTTTCTTT
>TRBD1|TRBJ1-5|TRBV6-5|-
CASSGGQGGNQPQHF
TGTGCCAGCAGTGGGGGACAGGGCGGCAATCAGCCCCAGCATTTT
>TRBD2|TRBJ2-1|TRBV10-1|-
CASSELAGGSYNEQFF
TGCGCCAGCAGTGAATTAGCGGGAGGTTCCTACAATGAGCAGTTCTTC
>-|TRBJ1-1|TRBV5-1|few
CASSLGDTEAFF
TGCGCCAGCAGCTTAGGAGATACTGAAGCTTTCTTT
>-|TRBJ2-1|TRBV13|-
CASSSNDGSLSYNEQFF
TGTGCCAGCAGCTCGAACGACGGGAGCCTCTCCTACAATGAGCAGTTCTTC
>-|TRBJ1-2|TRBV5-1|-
CASSAPSQDNYGYTF
TGCGCCAGCAGCGCCCCCTCACAGGATAACTATGGCTACACCTTC
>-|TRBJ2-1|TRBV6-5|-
CASSRLDDYYNEQFF
TGTGCCAGCAGCCGACTAGATGATTACTACAATGAGCAGTTCTTC
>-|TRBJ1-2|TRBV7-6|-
CASSLVTGGQPYGYTF
TGTGCCAGCAGCTTAGTGACGGGAGGACAGCCCTATGGCTACACCTTC
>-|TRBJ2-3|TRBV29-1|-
CSVDGRVTDTQYF
TGCAGCGTTGACGGGAGAGTTACAGATACGCAGTATTTT
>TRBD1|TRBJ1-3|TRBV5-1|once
CASRADRGPKGNTIYF
TGCGCCAGCAGGGCCGACAGGGGGCCGAAGGGAAACACCATATATTTT
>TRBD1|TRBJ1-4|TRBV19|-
CASSIWDSNEKLFF
TGTGCCAGTAGTATCTGGGACAGTAATGAAAAACTGTTTTTT
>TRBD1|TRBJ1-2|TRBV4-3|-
CASSQGVGTAYGYTF
TGCGCCAGCAGCCAAGGGGTGGGGACAGCCTATGGCTACACCTTC
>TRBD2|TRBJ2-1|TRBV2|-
CARKFLAGVSFMNEQFF
TGTGCCAGAAAGTTCCTAGCGGGAGTTTCTTTCATGAATGAGCAGTTCTTC
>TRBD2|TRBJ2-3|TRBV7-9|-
CASPGLAGGAGDTQYF
TGTGCCAGCCCGGGACTAGCGGGAGGAGCTGGAGATACGCAGTATTTT
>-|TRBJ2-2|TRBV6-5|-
CASSPRTEITGELFF
TGTGCCAGCAGTCCCCGGACAGAAATCACCGGGGAGCTGTTTTTT
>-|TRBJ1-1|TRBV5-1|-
CASSSHGGVGTEAFF
TGCGCCAGCAGCTCTCACGGGGGGGTGGGCACTGAAGCTTTCTTT
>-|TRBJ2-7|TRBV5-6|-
CASSLGQISSYEQYF
TGTGCCAGCAGCTTAGGACAAATTTCTTCCTACGAGCAGTACTTC
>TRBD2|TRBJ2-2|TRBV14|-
CASSQDRGLPPGELFF
TGTGCCAGCAGCCAAGATAGGGGACTACCTCCCGGGGAGCTGTTTTTT
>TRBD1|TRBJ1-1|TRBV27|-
CASTWTGNTEAFF
TGTGCCAGCACCTGGACAGGGAACACTGAAGCTTTCTTT
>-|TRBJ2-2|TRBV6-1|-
CASKGAPGGLGELFF
TGTGCCAGCAAAGGAGCTCCAGGGGGGTTGGGGGAGCTGTTTTTT
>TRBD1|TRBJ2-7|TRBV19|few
CASALGTGYTYEQYF
TGTGCCAGTGCCTTGGGGACAGGGTACACCTACGAGCAGTACTTC
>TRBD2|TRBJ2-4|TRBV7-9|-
CASSLAAGGQYF
TGTGCCAGCAGCTTGGCAGCGGGAGGGCAGTACTTC
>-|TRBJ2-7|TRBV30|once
CAWSVRWGGAMSSYEQYF
TGTGCCTGGAGTGTACGATGGGGAGGAGCGATGAGCTCCTACGAGCAGTACTTC
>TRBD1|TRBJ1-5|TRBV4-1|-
CASSQVDRVLNQPQHF
TGCGCCAGCAGCCAAGTAGACAGGGTTCTGAATCAGCCCCAGCATTTT
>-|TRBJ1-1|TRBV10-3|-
CAIGPGLLNTEAFF
TGTGCCATTGGGCCGGGACTATTGAACACTGAAGCTTTCTTT
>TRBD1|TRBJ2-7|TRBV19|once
CASSTTGTGLHEQYF
TGTGCCAGTAGTACCACCGGGACAGGGCTCCACGAGCAGTACTTC
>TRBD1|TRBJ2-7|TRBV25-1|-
CASSYRDRGCEQYF
TGTGCCAGCTCATACCGGGACAGGGGATGCGAGCAGTACTTC
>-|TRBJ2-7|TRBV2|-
CASSEGVGGYEQYF
TGTGCCAGCAGTGAGGGGGTAGGGGGATACGAGCAGTACTTC